This T cell receptor (beta chain) was obtained from a study of identifying expanded T cells in peripheral blood. Healthy donors had no documented immune events, such as infections, while sampled. Study-level points and caveats: Approximately 1.1 clones differed between technical replicates, versus roughly 17 and 20 over time.

As to this clone: Its specificity is unknown.

TCRdb's table, derived via immunoSEQ multiplex PCR, lists solely in-frame clones and lacks some. The sample yields more than 90,000 clones, 87% seen once. The sequenced sample was blood. This TCR derives from a person aged 18-70 years in good health.

The CDR3 DNA reads as TGCGCCAGCAGCCAAGCATTTGGGGCAGGGGGAAATTCACCCCTCCACTTT. Its protein product is CASSQAFGAGGNSPLHF. The chain couples TRBV4-3 to TRBJ1-6, with 7 bases that match TRBD1. Germline assignment: CDR1 LGHNA and CDR2 YSLEER. This CDR3 has 17 residues. The J segment lost 7 bases and the V segment lost 1 base, leaving 10 bases of the junction unmatched.